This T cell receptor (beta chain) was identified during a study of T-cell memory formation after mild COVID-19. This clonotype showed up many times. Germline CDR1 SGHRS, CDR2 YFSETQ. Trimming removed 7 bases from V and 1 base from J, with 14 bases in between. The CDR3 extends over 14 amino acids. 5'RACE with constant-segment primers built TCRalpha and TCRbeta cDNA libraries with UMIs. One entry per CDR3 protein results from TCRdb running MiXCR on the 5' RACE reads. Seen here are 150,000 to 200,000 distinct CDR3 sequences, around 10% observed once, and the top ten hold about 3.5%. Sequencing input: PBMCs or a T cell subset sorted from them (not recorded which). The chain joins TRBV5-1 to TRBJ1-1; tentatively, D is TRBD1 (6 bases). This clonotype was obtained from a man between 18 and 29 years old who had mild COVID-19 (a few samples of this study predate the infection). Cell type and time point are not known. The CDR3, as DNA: TGCGCCAGCGGACCTGACAGGACGAACACTGAAGCTTTCTTT. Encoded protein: CASGPDRTNTEAFF.